This T cell receptor beta chain came from a study of CD8+CD57+ T cells in acquired aplastic anemia. About the research overall: The average for DNA from sorted CD4+ and CD8+ cells was about 3.3 ug.

The template for TCR beta VDJ and CDR3 sequence profiling was genomic DNA. TCRdb passed the reads through MiXCR, listing each CDR3 protein once. The table records a few hundred thousand distinct CDR3 sequences, 65% to 80% of them present only once. Concerning this clonotype itself: Its antigen is still unknown.

Broader study findings: Over 25 shared CD8+ CDR3s appeared highly expressed within patients' immunodominant clones. Patients and controls had CD8+ Simpson's diversity values that were not significantly distinct.

The CDR3 totals 14 residues. Germline assignment: CDR1 SQVTM and CDR2 ANQGSEA. Trimming took 5 bases from V and 5 from J; bases not matched to a gene: 9. The receptor comes from a human donor in good health, serving as a control. The chain employs TRBV29-1 and TRBJ1-1; 9 bases line up with TRBD1. Input material: sorted CD4+, CD8+, or CD8+CD57+ T cells (not recorded which) from PBMCs. The CDR3 bases are TGCAGCGTTAACAGGGGGCGCGTCGTAACTGAAGCTTTCTTT. This encodes CSVNRGRVVTEAFF.